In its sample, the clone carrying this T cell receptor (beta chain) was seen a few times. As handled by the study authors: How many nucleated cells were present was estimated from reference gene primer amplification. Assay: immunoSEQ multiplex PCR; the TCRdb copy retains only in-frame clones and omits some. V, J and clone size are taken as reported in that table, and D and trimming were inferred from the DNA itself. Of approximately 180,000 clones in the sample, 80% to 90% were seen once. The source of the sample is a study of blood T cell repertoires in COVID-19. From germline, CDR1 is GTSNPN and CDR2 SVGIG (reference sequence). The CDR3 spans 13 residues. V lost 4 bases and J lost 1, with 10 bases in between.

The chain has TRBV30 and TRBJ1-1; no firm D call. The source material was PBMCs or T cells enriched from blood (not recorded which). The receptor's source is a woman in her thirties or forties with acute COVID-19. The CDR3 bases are TGTGCCTGGAATTTGAACAGGAACACTGAAGCTTTCTTT. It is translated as CAWNLNRNTEAFF.